This T cell receptor beta chain comes out of a study of shared clonotypes between healthy human individuals. CDR1 is MDHEN, CDR2 SYDVKM, per germline. V lost 6 bases to trimming and J lost 9 bases, with 17 bases between them. This CDR3 has 13 residues. Splitting of each subset's genomic DNA was done evenly across several immunoSEQ plates. Assay used: immunoSEQ multiplex PCR; TCRdb lists only in-frame clones, some missing. The sample holds roughly 700,000 clones, about 74% seen once. The source of this sequence is a woman in her 30s in good health. The chain combines TRBV28 with TRBJ1-2; D gene unclear. Sequencing was done on a sample of memory CD4+ T cells sorted from blood. As for subset: CD45RA-negative fraction. The CDR3 region has the DNA TGTGCCAGCAGCCGCACAGAGCGTTATCGCTACACCTTC. Translation gives CASSRTERYRYTF.